This T cell receptor (beta chain) appears in the sequencing data of a study of blood T cell repertoires in COVID-19. Across the study: COVID-19 samples collected from the United States, Italy and Spain covered acute and convalescent phases. PBMCs, B-cell-depleted T cells, or T cells provided the cDNA or gDNA that made up the material.

Losses at the gene ends were 3 bases for V and 4 bases for J; bases not matched to a gene: 22. Germline values: CDR1 SGHNT, CDR2 YYREEE (reference sequence). This CDR3 is built from 20 residues. Under the authors' procedure: Amplification with reference gene primers provided the estimates of nucleated cell counts. This table comes from immunoSEQ multiplex PCR, and its TCRdb copy is limited to in-frame clones, with some not included. V, J and clone size are those of that table, while D and trimming were read from the DNA. This sample has around 170,000 clones, with about 80% found just once. The chain employs TRBV5-4 and TRBJ1-2; 9 nucleotides align to TRBD1. The sample comprised peripheral blood. This clonotype was sampled from a man between 65 and 80 years old who had recovered from COVID-19. The CDR3 DNA reads as TGTGCCAGCAGCTATCTCTCTGCCGGGACAGGGCTTTCGAGAGGCTATGGCTACACCTTC. Protein product: CASSYLSAGTGLSRGYGYTF. The full variable domain, in which reference TRBV5-4 and TRBJ1-2 provide the parts outside the CDR3, is ETGVTQSPTHLIKTRGQQVTLRCSSQSGHNTVSWYQQALGQGPQFIFQYYREEENGRGNFPPRFSGLQFPNYSSELNVNALELDDSALYLCASSYLSAGTGLSRGYGYTFGSGTRLTVV.